The 5 T cell receptor beta chains listed next were all sequenced from one sample in a study of cytomegalovirus exposure and HLA in healthy donors. The PCR was carried out with 60 Vbeta primers and 13 Jbeta primers. Measured with immunoSEQ multiplex PCR; TCRdb has only the in-frame clones, and not every one. The profile shows more than 100,000 clones, roughly 73% of them singletons. The sequenced sample was PBMCs. The receptors originated from a male donor in good health and CMV-seronegative.

The V call is TRBV30, the J call TRBJ2-4; D is perhaps TRBD1 (6 bases). CDR1 GTSNPN and CDR2 SVGIG come from the germline V gene (reference sequence). The V and J ends lost 2 bases and 7 bases respectively, with 21 bases between them. This CDR3 comprises 16 residues. CDR3 bases: TGTGCCTGGAGTTTAGGGGACAACCTTTTATCCAACATTCAGTACTTC. It translates to CAWSLGDNLLSNIQYF.

The chain recombines TRBV10-3 with TRBJ1-5; possible D gene TRBD1, 5 bases. The CDR3 extends over 13 amino acids. V was shortened by 4 bases and J by 3 bases, with 7 bases between the two germline ends. Per germline, CDR1 ENHRY and CDR2 SYGVKD. The CDR3, as DNA: TGTGCCATCAGTGGGACATACAATCAGCCCCAGCATTTT. The encoded protein is CAISGTYNQPQHF.

The gene calls are TRBV30 and TRBJ2-5, with 12 bases that match TRBD2. V was pared by 3 bases and J by 1 base, with 9 bases of the junction left unmatched. Germline CDR1 is GTSNPN and CDR2 is SVGIG (reference sequence). This CDR3 region has 17 residues. In DNA, the CDR3 is TGTGCCTGGAGCGCCGGGACTAGCGGGCCGTTCCAAGAGACCCAGTACTTC. It is translated as CAWSAGTSGPFQETQYF.

This chain uses TRBV27 with TRBJ2-5; tentatively, D is TRBD1 (8 bases). V lost 9 bases to trimming and J lost 10 bases, with 15 bases between them. The germline CDR1 and CDR2 sequences are MNHEY and SMNVEV (reference sequence). CDR3 length equals 11 residues. In nucleotides, the CDR3 is TGTGCCAGTACAGGGGGAGGGATCCAGTACTTC. Translation gives CASTGGGIQYF.

The chain links TRBV30 to TRBJ2-3; weak D call: TRBD2 (6 bases). The CDR3 consists of 15 residues. Germline CDR1 and CDR2: GTSNPN and SVGIG (reference sequence). The V end lost 2 bases, the J end lost 4 bases, and 16 bases lay between the germline ends. The CDR3 nucleotides are TGTGCCTGGAGTCCCTCTGAGGGAGGCCCAGATACGCAGTATTTT. As protein: CAWSPSEGGPDTQYF.